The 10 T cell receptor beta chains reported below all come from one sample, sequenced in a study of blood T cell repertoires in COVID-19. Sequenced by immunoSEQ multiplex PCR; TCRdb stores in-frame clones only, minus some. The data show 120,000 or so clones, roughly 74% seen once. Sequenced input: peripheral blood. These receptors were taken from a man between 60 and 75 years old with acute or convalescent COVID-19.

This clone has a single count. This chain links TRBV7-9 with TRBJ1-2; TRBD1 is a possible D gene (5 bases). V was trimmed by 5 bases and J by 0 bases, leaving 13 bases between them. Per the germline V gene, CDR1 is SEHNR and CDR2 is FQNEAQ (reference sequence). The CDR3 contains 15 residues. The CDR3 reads CASSPRGRPNYGYTF. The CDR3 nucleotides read TGTGCCAGCAGCCCTCGGGGGAGGCCTAACTATGGCTACACCTTC.

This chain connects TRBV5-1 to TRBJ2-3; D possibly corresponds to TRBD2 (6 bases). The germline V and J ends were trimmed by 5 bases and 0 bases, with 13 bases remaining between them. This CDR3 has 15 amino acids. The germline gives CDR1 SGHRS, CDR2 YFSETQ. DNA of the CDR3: TGCGCCAGCAGGCCGGGAGCAACTAGCACAGATACGCAGTATTTT. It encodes CASRPGATSTDTQYF.

As DNA, the CDR3 is TGCAGCGTTGAGGAGGGAGCCTATGGCTACACCTTC. This codes for CSVEEGAYGYTF. The J gene is TRBJ1-2, the V gene TRBV29-1; unclear D gene. CDR1 and CDR2 from the germline V gene are SQVTM and ANQGSEA. The CDR3 runs to 12 residues. Trimming removed 3 bases from V and 4 bases from J, with 9 bases in between.

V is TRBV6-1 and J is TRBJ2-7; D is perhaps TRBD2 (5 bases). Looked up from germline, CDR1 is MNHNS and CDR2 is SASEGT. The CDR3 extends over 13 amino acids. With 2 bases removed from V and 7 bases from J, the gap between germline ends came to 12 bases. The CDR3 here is CASSETISGEQYF. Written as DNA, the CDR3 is TGTGCCAGCAGTGAAACGATATCGGGGGAGCAGTACTTC.

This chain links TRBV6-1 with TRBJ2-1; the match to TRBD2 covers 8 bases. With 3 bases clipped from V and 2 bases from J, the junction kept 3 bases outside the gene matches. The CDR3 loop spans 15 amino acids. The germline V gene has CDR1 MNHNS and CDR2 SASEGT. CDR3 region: CASSDGGGTYNEQFF. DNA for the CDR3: TGTGCCAGCAGTGACGGGGGGGGAACCTACAATGAGCAGTTCTTC.

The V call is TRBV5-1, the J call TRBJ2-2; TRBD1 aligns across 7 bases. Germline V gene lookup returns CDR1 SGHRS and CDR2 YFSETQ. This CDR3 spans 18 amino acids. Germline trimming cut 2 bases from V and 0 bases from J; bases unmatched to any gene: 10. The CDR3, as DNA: TGCGCCAGCAGCTTAAAACCCCAGACAGGGACGAACACCGGGGAGCTGTTTTTT. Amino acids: CASSLKPQTGTNTGELFF.

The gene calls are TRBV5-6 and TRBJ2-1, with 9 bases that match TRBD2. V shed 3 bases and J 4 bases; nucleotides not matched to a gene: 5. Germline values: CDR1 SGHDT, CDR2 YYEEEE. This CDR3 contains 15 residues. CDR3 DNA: TGTGCCAGCAGCTCCCTTAGCGGGAGTTACAATGAGCAGTTCTTC. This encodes CASSSLSGSYNEQFF.

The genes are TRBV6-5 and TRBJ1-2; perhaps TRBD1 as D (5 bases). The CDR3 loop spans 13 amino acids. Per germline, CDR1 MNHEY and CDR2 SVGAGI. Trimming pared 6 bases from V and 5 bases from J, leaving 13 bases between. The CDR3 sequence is CASSPLGGYGYTF. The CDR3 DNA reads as TGTGCCAGCAGCCCCCTGGGGGGATATGGCTACACCTTC.

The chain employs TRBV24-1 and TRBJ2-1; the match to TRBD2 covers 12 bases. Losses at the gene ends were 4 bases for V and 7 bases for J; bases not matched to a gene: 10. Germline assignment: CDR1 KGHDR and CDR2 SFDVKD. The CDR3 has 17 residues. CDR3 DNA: TGTGCCACCAGTGACTCTTTACTAGCGGGAGGAGAAAATGAGCAGTTCTTC. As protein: CATSDSLLAGGENEQFF.

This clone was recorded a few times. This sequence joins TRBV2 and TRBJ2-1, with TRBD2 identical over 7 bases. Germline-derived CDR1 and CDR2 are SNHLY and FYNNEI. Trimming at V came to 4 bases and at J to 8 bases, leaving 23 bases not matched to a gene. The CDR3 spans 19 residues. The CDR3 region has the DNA TGTGCCAGCAGTGTATTATTTGGAGTGGGGGGGAGCCTTGGATATGAGCAGTTCTTC. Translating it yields CASSVLFGVGGSLGYEQFF.